Listed below are T cell receptor beta chains from one sample, sequenced in a study of T cells in Graves' hyperthyroidism and ophthalmopathy. TCRdb reanalysed the multiplex PCR reads using MiXCR and keeps one entry per CDR3 protein. This sample has under 600,000 distinct CDR3 sequences; approximately 15% occur once, and the top ten carry less than 3.5%. The sample taken for sequencing was blood. The receptors were sampled from a woman aged 40 to 55 with Graves' ophthalmopathy. Each CDR3 is given with its conserved first and last residue. The order of the fields is D gene, clone size, V gene, J gene, CDR3 DNA, CDR3 protein. A D gene is named only where the DNA matches it firmly. For some rows the clone size is stated as once, few or many, or as a class when expanded; others skip it.

d_gene: .; abundance: .; v_gene: TRBV6-1; j_gene: TRBJ1-3; CDR3nt: TGTGCCAGCAGCCGGGACGTATCCTCTGGAAACACCATATATTTT; CDR3aa: CASSRDVSSGNTIYF
d_gene: TRBD1; abundance: .; v_gene: TRBV20-1; j_gene: TRBJ2-1; CDR3nt: TGCAGTGCTACCCGTGGGGACAGGGGGTTCTATGAGCAGTTCTTC; CDR3aa: CSATRGDRGFYEQFF
d_gene: .; abundance: .; v_gene: TRBV27; j_gene: TRBJ2-7; CDR3nt: TGTGCCACATCGGCCGGGGGCGAGCAGTACTTC; CDR3aa: CATSAGGEQYF
d_gene: .; abundance: many; v_gene: TRBV12-3/TRBV12-4; j_gene: TRBJ1-2; CDR3nt: TGTGCCAGCACCCTTGGGGCCGGCTATGGCTACACCTTC; CDR3aa: CASTLGAGYGYTF
d_gene: .; abundance: many; v_gene: TRBV20-1; j_gene: TRBJ1-2; CDR3nt: TGCAGTGCTCCTACCGTAACCGGGTCCGGAGATGACACCTTC; CDR3aa: CSAPTVTGSGDDTF
d_gene: .; abundance: .; v_gene: TRBV7-8; j_gene: TRBJ1-1; CDR3nt: TGTGCCAGCAGCTTGACAGTGGGAGACACTGAAGCTTTCTTT; CDR3aa: CASSLTVGDTEAFF
d_gene: .; abundance: .; v_gene: TRBV7-9; j_gene: TRBJ2-7; CDR3nt: TGTGCCAGCAGCTTAACAGTAGGTGGCTCCTACGAGCAGTACTTC; CDR3aa: CASSLTVGGSYEQYF
d_gene: .; abundance: few; v_gene: TRBV9; j_gene: TRBJ1-5; CDR3nt: TGTGCCAGCAGCGTAGGTGGGCAGCCGAATCAGCCCCAGCATTTT; CDR3aa: CASSVGGQPNQPQHF
d_gene: TRBD2; abundance: .; v_gene: TRBV24-1; j_gene: TRBJ2-2; CDR3nt: TGTGCCACCAGAGGATCTAGCGGGAGGGGGTCCGGGGAGCTGTTTTTT; CDR3aa: CATRGSSGRGSGELFF
d_gene: .; abundance: few; v_gene: TRBV28; j_gene: TRBJ1-3; CDR3nt: TGTGCCAGCAGATCTGGTGGAGGAAACACCATATATTTT; CDR3aa: CASRSGGGNTIYF
d_gene: TRBD2; abundance: few; v_gene: TRBV6-1; j_gene: TRBJ2-1; CDR3nt: TGTGCCAGCATCAGTAGACTAGCGGGTTACAATGAGCAGTTCTTC; CDR3aa: CASISRLAGYNEQFF